Listed below are T cell receptor beta chains from one sample, sequenced in a study of Graves' ophthalmopathy and Graves' hyperthyroidism. TCRdb re-called the multiplex PCR reads through MiXCR, storing one row per CDR3 protein. Of about 1.2 million distinct CDR3 sequences in the sample, roughly two fifths are singletons; the top ten hold 11%. Sequencing was done on a sample of peripheral blood or thyroid tissue (not recorded which). These receptor sequences come from an adult man with Graves' hyperthyroidism. Both conserved end residues are part of each CDR3. Fields, in order: J gene, D gene, clone size, V gene, CDR3 DNA, CDR3 protein. D genes are given only for firm matches. Clone size is given for some rows only: seen once, a few or many times, or a class if the clone is expanded.

TRBJ1-5 | . | . | TRBV7-8 | TGTGCCAGCAGTCCCCGGGACATCAATCAGCCCCAGCATTTT | CASSPRDINQPQHF
TRBJ1-1 | TRBD1 | . | TRBV7-3 | TGTGCCAGCAGCCTTCGGACAGGGGGCTCGGGCACTGAAGCTTTCTTT | CASSLRTGGSGTEAFF
TRBJ2-1 | . | few | TRBV29-1 | TGCAGCGTTGACAGGGAGGTCAATGAGCAGTTCTTC | CSVDREVNEQFF
TRBJ2-5 | . | once | TRBV29-1 | TGCAGCGTTTCTGGGGCGCAAGAGACCCAGTACTTC | CSVSGAQETQYF
TRBJ1-2 | . | many | TRBV20-1 | TGCAGTGGATTGCTGCAGCTCGGTGGCTATGGCTACACCTTC | CSGLLQLGGYGYTF
TRBJ2-2 | TRBD2 | . | TRBV7-3 | TGTGCCAGCAGCCGGACTAGCGGGACCCCCACCGGGGAGCTGTTTTTT | CASSRTSGTPTGELFF
TRBJ1-2 | . | once | TRBV20-1 | TGCAGTGCTAGAGACCCAGGTGGATATAGGGCCTACACCTTC | CSARDPGGYRAYTF
TRBJ2-7 | . | . | TRBV19 | TGTGCCAGTGGTTTGAGGGCCACCTCCTACGAGCAGTACTTC | CASGLRATSYEQYF
TRBJ2-7 | . | many | TRBV5-1 | TGCGCCAGCAGCCCTTGGGGAATCTCCTACGAGCAGTACTTC | CASSPWGISYEQYF
TRBJ1-1 | TRBD1 | . | TRBV7-9 | TGTGCCAGCAGCGCCCGGGACAGGGTAGACTTT | CASSARDRVDF
TRBJ2-3 | . | . | TRBV6-5 | TGTGCCAGCAGTTATCGACGTGCCGATACGCAGTATTTT | CASSYRRADTQYF
TRBJ1-6 | . | . | TRBV2 | TGTGCCAGCAGCCCGCCTCCGGAGTATAATTCACCCCTCCACTTT | CASSPPPEYNSPLHF
TRBJ2-7 | TRBD1 | . | TRBV15 | TGTGCCACCAGCAGCGCCGGGACAGGGGGATACGAGCAGTACTTC | CATSSAGTGGYEQYF
TRBJ1-6 | . | . | TRBV25-1 | TGTGCCAGCACCGGACTCAGGGATCCGTCACCCCTCCACTTT | CASTGLRDPSPLHF